A single T cell receptor beta chain is shown here with its context. What it binds is not known. The data belong to a study of cytomegalovirus exposure and HLA in healthy donors. Study in general: Most genotyped donors, roughly 83% of 300 to 400, had Caucasian-associated genetic ancestry.

Points from the study as a whole: A cluster of highly shared sequence variants was likely a sequencing artifact. Owing to their indistinguishability, certain V segments, notably TRBV6-2 and TRBV6-3, were excluded.

PCR primers comprised 60 Vbeta and 13 Jbeta primers. The method was immunoSEQ multiplex PCR; TCRdb's version includes in-frame clones alone and lacks a portion of them. The table shows some 190,000 clones, with nearly 80% occurring only once. Trimming stripped 3 bases from V and 4 bases from J, with 10 bases between. This CDR3 is built from 13 residues. Germline lookup yields CDR1 LNHDA and CDR2 SQIVND (reference sequence). This chain uses TRBV19 with TRBJ2-7; a possible D gene is TRBD2 (6 bases). Sequences were obtained from PBMCs. The TCR originated in a female donor in good health and CMV-seronegative. The CDR3 region is CASSMPGRYEQYF. The DNA of the CDR3 is TGTGCCAGTAGTATGCCAGGGAGGTACGAGCAGTACTTC.